This record concerns one T cell receptor (beta chain) sequence. This clone's antigen is unknown. No much larger clone exists at a distance of one base, and base qualities are not known. CDR1 SNHLY and CDR2 FYNNEI are derived from the germline V gene. The CDR3, cysteine through phenylalanine, is 13 amino acids long. CDR3 DNA is the only sequence kept; it has 39 bases, read in frame from the first base. Unmatched junction bases come to 4, with V trimmed by 5 bases and J by 4 bases. The sample comes from a study of blood T cell repertoires in COVID-19 (dated by TCRdb to the early 2020s). Study-wide context: The collaborator samples originated in the United States, Italy and Spain and spanned the acute and convalescent phases of COVID-19. The prospective study material was composed of cDNA or gDNA derived from T cells, B-cell-depleted T cells, or PBMCs. Deeply sampled blood TCRbeta repertoires from subjects exposed to, actively infected with, or recovered from COVID-19 were included in the dataset. A freely available public database, intended as a resource for researchers studying the immune response to SARS-CoV-2, is where the repertoires were released. Samples were obtained from the ongoing ImmuneRACE study (first 160 participants) and from about 1,300 subjects provided by 6 global collaborators. The sample metadata nearly always contained a de-identified subject ID, COVID-19 status, age in years and sex. Where HLA class I and class II types were available, the types were taken from metadata supplied by the sample provider, not from assay-based typing.

One collaborating source in Seattle enrolled patients while the patients were actively infected and followed the patients over time throughout the course of disease. Collaborating institutions collected whole blood in K2EDTA tubes following their own protocols. For TCRbeta analysis, collaborators shipped samples as frozen whole blood, isolated PBMCs, or DNA extracted from either of those sample types. TCRbeta CDR3 regions were amplified from genomic DNA by means of the immunoSEQ Assay, a bias-controlled multiplex PCR. The authors' analysis ran thus. Within the assay, amplification of reference gene primers was used to estimate how many nucleated cells each sample contained. To quantify the absolute abundance of each unique TCRbeta CDR3 rearrangement, sequence reads were collapsed and filtered. For each sample, productive Simpson clonality was calculated as the square root of Simpson's diversity index across productive rearrangements. Entries here come from immuneACCESS through TCRdb and include only in-frame sequences with V and J called. Some clones fail to appear in such tables; in the studies checked, an unresolved V gene covers under half of the shortfall, and the cause of the remainder is unknown. V and J calls plus clone size are reproduced from that table; the DNA served to infer D and trimming. This sample has 150,000 to 200,000 clones in its table, and approximately 87% of those were observed once. The leading ten clones occupy under 15% of the sample.

General conclusions and limits of the study: How much clinical and demographic metadata was included differed by source and by participant, and the metadata was provided uncurated.

Sequences were obtained from peripheral blood. The receptor was derived from a woman aged 70-85 years with COVID-19, enrolled during active disease. The rearranged chain carries TRBV2 and TRBJ1-1, and 7 junction bases match TRBD1. DNA sequence: TGTGCCAGCAGTCGTACAGGGGTCACTGAAGCTTTCTTT. Its translation is CASSRTGVTEAFF. The full variable domain, completed from the reference TRBV2 and TRBJ1-1 proteins outside the CDR3, reads EPEVTQTPSHQVTQMGQEVILRCVPISNHLYFYWYRQILGQKVEFLVSFYNNEISEKSEIFDDQFSVERPDGSNFTLKIRSTKLEDSAMYFCASSRTGVTEAFFGQGTRLTVV.